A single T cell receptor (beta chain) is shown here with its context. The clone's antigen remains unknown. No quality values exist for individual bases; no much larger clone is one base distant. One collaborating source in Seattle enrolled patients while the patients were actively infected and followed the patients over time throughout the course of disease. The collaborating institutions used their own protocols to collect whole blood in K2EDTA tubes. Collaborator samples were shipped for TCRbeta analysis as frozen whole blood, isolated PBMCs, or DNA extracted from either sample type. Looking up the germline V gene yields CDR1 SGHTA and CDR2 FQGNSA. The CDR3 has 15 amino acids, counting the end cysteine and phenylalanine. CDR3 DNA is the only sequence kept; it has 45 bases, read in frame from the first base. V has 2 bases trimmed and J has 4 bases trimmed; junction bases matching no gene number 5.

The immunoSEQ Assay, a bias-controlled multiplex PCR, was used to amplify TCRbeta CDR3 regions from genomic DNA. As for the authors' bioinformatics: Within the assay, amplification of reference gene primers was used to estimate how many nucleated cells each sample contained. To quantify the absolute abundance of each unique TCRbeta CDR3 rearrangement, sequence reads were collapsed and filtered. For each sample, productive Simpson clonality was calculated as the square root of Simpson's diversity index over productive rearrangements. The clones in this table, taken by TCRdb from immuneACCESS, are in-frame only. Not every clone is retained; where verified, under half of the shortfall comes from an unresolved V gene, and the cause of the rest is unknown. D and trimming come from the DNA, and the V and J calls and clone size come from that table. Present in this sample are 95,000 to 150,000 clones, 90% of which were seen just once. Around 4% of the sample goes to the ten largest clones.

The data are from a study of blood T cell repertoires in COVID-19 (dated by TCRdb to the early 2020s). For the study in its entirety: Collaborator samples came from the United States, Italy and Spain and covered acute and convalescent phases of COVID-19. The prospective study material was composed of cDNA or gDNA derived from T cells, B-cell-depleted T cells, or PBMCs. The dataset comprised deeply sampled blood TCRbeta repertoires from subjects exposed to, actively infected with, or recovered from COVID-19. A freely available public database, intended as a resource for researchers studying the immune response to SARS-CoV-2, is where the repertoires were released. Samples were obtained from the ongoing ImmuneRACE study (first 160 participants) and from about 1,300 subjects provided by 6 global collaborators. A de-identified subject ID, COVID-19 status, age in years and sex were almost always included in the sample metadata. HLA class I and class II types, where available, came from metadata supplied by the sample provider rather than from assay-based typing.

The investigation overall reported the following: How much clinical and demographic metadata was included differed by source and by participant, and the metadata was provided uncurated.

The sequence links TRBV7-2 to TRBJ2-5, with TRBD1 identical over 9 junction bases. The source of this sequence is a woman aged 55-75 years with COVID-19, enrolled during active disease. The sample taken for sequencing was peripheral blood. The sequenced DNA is TGTGCCAGCAGCTTATCCGGGACAGGGAGAGAGACCCAGTACTTC. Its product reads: CASSLSGTGRETQYF.